The TCR beta chain under discussion was sequenced for a study of blood T cell repertoires in COVID-19. About the study: Nucleic acid was either cDNA or gDNA, and it came from T cells, B-cell-depleted T cells, or PBMCs.

CDR1 and CDR2 from the germline V gene are MNHEY and SVGAGI. The CDR3 runs to 13 residues. The V and J ends lost 6 bases and 1 base respectively, with 4 bases between them. Using immunoSEQ multiplex PCR, the repertoire was profiled, and TCRdb retains in-frame clones only, with some absent. The sample consists of about 60,000 clones, approximately 83% of them appearing once. This clonotype was obtained from a man between 35 and 55 years old with acute or convalescent COVID-19. Sample: peripheral blood. This chain connects TRBV6-5 to TRBJ1-6; D call uncertain. The CDR3 loop reads CASRSSYNSPLHF. The CDR3 bases are TGTGCCAGCAGGAGTTCCTATAATTCACCCCTCCACTTT.